Below, 5 T cell receptor beta chains from the same sample are listed, as sequenced in a study of T cells in Graves' hyperthyroidism and ophthalmopathy. Amplification of TCR beta CDR3 regions was performed using RNA transcripts as template. RT-PCR in the first round (using the HTBI primer set) targeted the TCR CDR3. TCRdb reanalysed the multiplex PCR reads using MiXCR and keeps one entry per CDR3 protein. This sample yields under 350,000 distinct CDR3 sequences, of which around a sixth are seen a single time; 45% to 55% belongs to the top ten. Sequenced sample: blood. These receptors came from a woman between 50 and 59 years old with Graves' hyperthyroidism.

This clonotype has a handful of counts. The chain joins TRBV13 to TRBJ1-1, with a tentative D call TRBD1 (5 bases). This CDR3 contains 15 residues. Looked up from germline, CDR1 is PRHDT and CDR2 is FYEKMQ (reference sequence). With 5 bases removed from V and 3 bases from J, the gap between germline ends came to 16 bases. The CDR3 spells CASSPVGVQDTEAFF. The CDR3 region has the DNA TGTGCCAGCAGCCCCGTAGGGGTTCAGGACACTGAAGCTTTCTTT.

This clonotype came up a few times. For the CDR3, the DNA is TGCGCCAGCAGCCACCTACTAGCGGACAACAATGAGCAGTTCTTC. Encoded protein: CASSHLLADNNEQFF. This chain links TRBV4-1 with TRBJ2-1; 8 bases are shared with TRBD2. V shed 3 bases, J shed 5 bases, and the junction held 6 bases outside the gene matches. Per the germline V gene, CDR1 is MGHRA and CDR2 is YSYEKL. The CDR3 has 15 residues.

This clonotype occurred many times. The chain joins TRBV18 to TRBJ2-3; D not certain. The CDR3 is 14 residues long. CDR1 is KGHSH, CDR2 LQKENI, per germline. The ends were cut back, 4 bases at V and 4 bases at J, with 12 bases in the middle. This CDR3 is CASSLGEFPDTQYF. The CDR3 DNA reads TGTGCCAGCTCACTTGGAGAGTTCCCAGATACGCAGTATTTT.

This clonotype appeared many times. The chain carries TRBV6-1 and TRBJ2-7, with 7 bases aligning to TRBD1. Trimming removed 5 bases from V and 3 bases from J; junction bases left unmatched: 7. The CDR3 has 14 amino acids. Germline values: CDR1 MNHNS, CDR2 SASEGT. CDR3 DNA: TGTGCCAGCAGTCGACAGGGTGTCAGCTACGAGCAGTACGTC. This sequence encodes CASSRQGVSYEQYV.

The chain combines TRBV20-1 with TRBJ1-2; a possible D gene is TRBD1 (6 bases). CDR3 length equals 12 residues. CDR1 is DFQATT, CDR2 SNEGSKA, per germline (reference sequence). Trimming shortened V by 5 bases and J by 13 bases, and 20 bases separated the two germline ends. In nucleotides, the CDR3 is TGCAGTGCTCTTAGACAGGCCCTATTCCCCACCTTC. Amino acid sequence: CSALRQALFPTF.